A selection of T cell receptor beta chains follows, all from one sample in a study of blood T cell repertoires in COVID-19. Measured with immunoSEQ multiplex PCR; TCRdb has only the in-frame clones, and not every one. Of tens of thousands of clones detected, around 90% appear once; the ten largest clones hold almost 6.5%. Sequencing was done on a sample of peripheral blood. These receptors were taken from a woman between 45 and 60 years old with acute or convalescent COVID-19. The CDR3 runs from the conserved cysteine through the conserved F or W. The order of the fields is J gene, CDR3 length, V gene, D gene, clone size, CDR3 DNA, CDR3 protein. A D gene is named only where the DNA matches it firmly. Clone size is stated in some rows and not others, as once, few, many or a class when expanded.

J gene: TRBJ1-5
CDR3 length: 15
V gene: TRBV19
D gene: TRBD1
clone size: .
CDR3 DNA: TGTGCCAGTATTGGGGACAGGGGTGGCAATCAGCCCCAGCATTTT
CDR3 protein: CASIGDRGGNQPQHF

J gene: TRBJ1-2
CDR3 length: 14
V gene: TRBV28
D gene: TRBD1
clone size: .
CDR3 DNA: TGTGCCAGCAGAAACAGGGGGCCCGCGGATGGCTACACCTTC
CDR3 protein: CASRNRGPADGYTF

J gene: TRBJ2-1
CDR3 length: 15
V gene: TRBV6-2/TRBV6-3
D gene: .
clone size: .
CDR3 DNA: TGTGCCAGCAGTCGACCCGTTACCCTAGAGGATGAGCAGTTCTTC
CDR3 protein: CASSRPVTLEDEQFF

J gene: TRBJ2-7
CDR3 length: 13
V gene: TRBV6-5
D gene: TRBD2
clone size: .
CDR3 DNA: TGTGCCAGCAAATACGGGACTACCTACGAGCAGTACTTC
CDR3 protein: CASKYGTTYEQYF

J gene: TRBJ2-7
CDR3 length: 15
V gene: TRBV7-2
D gene: .
clone size: .
CDR3 DNA: TGTGCCAGCAGCCAGGGCCGGGGGAGTAGATGGGAGCAGTACTTC
CDR3 protein: CASSQGRGSRWEQYF

J gene: TRBJ1-2
CDR3 length: 13
V gene: TRBV7-6
D gene: TRBD1
clone size: few
CDR3 DNA: TGTGCCAGCAGCTCCGGGACAGACTATGGCTACACCTTC
CDR3 protein: CASSSGTDYGYTF

J gene: TRBJ1-6
CDR3 length: 16
V gene: TRBV10-3
D gene: .
clone size: .
CDR3 DNA: TGTGCCGCCTCACCGGGGGGGAGCTCCTATAATTCACCCCTCCACTTT
CDR3 protein: CAASPGGSSYNSPLHF

J gene: TRBJ1-2
CDR3 length: 13
V gene: TRBV5-6
D gene: .
clone size: .
CDR3 DNA: TGTGCCAGCAGCTTACGGCGCAGGAATGGCTACACCTTC
CDR3 protein: CASSLRRRNGYTF

J gene: TRBJ2-2
CDR3 length: 13
V gene: TRBV5-1
D gene: .
clone size: .
CDR3 DNA: TGCGCCAGCAGCCTAGGGAACACCGGGGAGCTGTTTTTT
CDR3 protein: CASSLGNTGELFF

J gene: TRBJ1-3
CDR3 length: 15
V gene: TRBV5-4
D gene: .
clone size: .
CDR3 DNA: TGTGCCAGCAGCTTAGCCCAGGGGAAGGGAAACACCATATATTTT
CDR3 protein: CASSLAQGKGNTIYF

J gene: TRBJ1-2
CDR3 length: 15
V gene: TRBV4-2
D gene: .
clone size: .
CDR3 DNA: TGTGCCAGCAGCCAAGGCGGAGGGGTTAGCTATGGCTACACCTTC
CDR3 protein: CASSQGGGVSYGYTF

J gene: TRBJ2-7
CDR3 length: 17
V gene: TRBV7-2
D gene: TRBD2
clone size: .
CDR3 DNA: TGTGCCAGCAGCTCCCAAATCACTAGCGGGAGTCTTTACGAGCAGTACTTC
CDR3 protein: CASSSQITSGSLYEQYF

J gene: TRBJ1-2
CDR3 length: 12
V gene: TRBV6-2/TRBV6-3
D gene: .
clone size: .
CDR3 DNA: TGTGCCAGCAGTTATGCAGGGTATGGCTACACCTTC
CDR3 protein: CASSYAGYGYTF

J gene: TRBJ1-6
CDR3 length: 15
V gene: TRBV30
D gene: .
clone size: few
CDR3 DNA: TGTGCCTGGAGACGGGTCCAGAGTACCAATTCACCCCTCCACTTT
CDR3 protein: CAWRRVQSTNSPLHF

J gene: TRBJ2-1
CDR3 length: 13
V gene: TRBV27
D gene: .
clone size: .
CDR3 DNA: TGTGCCAGCAGTTTAATGGGGGGTAATGAGCAGTTCTTC
CDR3 protein: CASSLMGGNEQFF

J gene: TRBJ1-5
CDR3 length: 14
V gene: TRBV4-3
D gene: .
clone size: .
CDR3 DNA: TGCGCCAGCAGCCAAGATTGGCAGGGACAGCCCCAGCATTTT
CDR3 protein: CASSQDWQGQPQHF

J gene: TRBJ2-2
CDR3 length: 15
V gene: TRBV6-5
D gene: .
clone size: .
CDR3 DNA: TGTGCCAGCACAGGACTCCGACTCAACACCGGGGAGCTGTTTTTT
CDR3 protein: CASTGLRLNTGELFF

J gene: TRBJ2-1
CDR3 length: 15
V gene: TRBV27
D gene: TRBD2
clone size: .
CDR3 DNA: TGTGCCAGCAGTGGGGCTAGCGGGAGTTTAAATGAGCAGTTCTTC
CDR3 protein: CASSGASGSLNEQFF

J gene: TRBJ1-6
CDR3 length: 16
V gene: TRBV5-1
D gene: TRBD1
clone size: once
CDR3 DNA: TGCGCCAGCAGCTTGGCCGGACAGGGGGCCGATTCACCCCTCCACTTT
CDR3 protein: CASSLAGQGADSPLHF